This TCR beta chain was recorded in a study of blood T cell repertoires in COVID-19. V gave up 7 bases and J gave up 8 bases, with 18 bases separating them. From germline, CDR1 is SGHTA and CDR2 FQGNSA. The CDR3 totals 13 residues. Assay: immunoSEQ multiplex PCR; the TCRdb copy retains only in-frame clones and omits some. Of around 47,000 clones listed, about 90% are singletons. The V call is TRBV7-2, the J call TRBJ2-7; D call uncertain. The sequence was obtained from a woman older than 75 in a cohort sampled during active or convalescent COVID-19. Sequenced input: peripheral blood. Here the CDR3 DNA reads TGTGCCAGCAATCCCCCCACTCAAGTCCAGCAGTACTTC. This encodes CASNPPTQVQQYF.